Sequencing of this TCR beta chain was carried out in a study of shared clonotypes between healthy human individuals. Study conclusions and caveats: Rarefaction analysis demonstrated incomplete sorted-subset sequencing notwithstanding large depth.

With respect to this clone: The antigen is undetermined.

Methods used by the authors: Filtering differed for immunoSEQ, which gave only junction sequences without quality scores. The method was immunoSEQ multiplex PCR; TCRdb's version includes in-frame clones alone and lacks a portion of them. Clone size and the V and J calls come from that table; the DNA yielded D and trimming. The repertoire holds about 2.3 million clones, with more than 80% as singletons. Germline trimming cut 5 bases from V and 5 bases from J; bases unmatched to any gene: 11. Germline lookup yields CDR1 SGHTA and CDR2 FQGTGA. The CDR3 length is 17 residues. The origin of this receptor is a man aged 18 to 35 in good health. Some clones in this sample may be carry-over from other donors' samples. The gene calls are TRBV7-3 and TRBJ2-2; 10 nucleotides line up with TRBD2. The material sequenced was naive CD4+ T cells from PBMCs. Subset indicated: CD45RA+ positively selected. The CDR3 DNA reads as TGTGCCAGCAGCCCTTTCGGGCTAGCGGGAGTAACCGGGGAGCTGTTTTTT. It encodes CASSPFGLAGVTGELFF.